This passage covers 30 T cell receptor beta chains from one sample sequenced in a study of T cells in Graves' hyperthyroidism and ophthalmopathy. RNA transcripts gave rise to amplified TCR beta CDR3 regions. TCR CDR3 regions were first amplified by RT-PCR with HTBI primers. MiXCR was run by TCRdb on the multiplex PCR reads, yielding one entry per CDR3 protein. In the table there are 660,000 or so distinct CDR3 sequences, around 21% of which are singletons. The sequencing sample was made of blood. These receptors were taken from a man aged 25 to 45 with Graves' ophthalmopathy.

This clonotype was recorded many times. The chain employs TRBV5-1 and TRBJ2-7; TRBD2 agrees at 8 bases. The CDR3 runs 15 residues. Germline values: CDR1 SGHRS, CDR2 YFSETQ. V shed 0 bases and J 5 bases; nucleotides not matched to a gene: 7. The CDR3 here is CASSLVGGGNNEQYF. The CDR3 region has the DNA TGCGCCAGCAGCTTGGTCGGGGGGGGAAATAACGAGCAGTACTTC.

A few counts support this clonotype. The J gene is TRBJ2-1, the V gene TRBV3-1; D is uncertain. The CDR3 contains 16 residues. Germline CDR1 LGHDT, CDR2 YNNKEL (reference sequence). Trimming stripped 0 bases from V and 2 bases from J, with 11 bases between. This CDR3 is CASSQDRGYAYNEQFF. CDR3 coding DNA: TGTGCCAGCAGCCAAGATCGCGGATATGCCTACAATGAGCAGTTCTTC.

This clonotype showed up many times. This chain joins TRBV28 and TRBJ2-3; possibly TRBD2 for D (5 bases). V was cut by 3 bases and J by 0 bases, with 16 bases left in between. The CDR3 runs to 17 residues. Germline V lookup: CDR1 MDHEN, CDR2 SYDVKM. The CDR3 nucleotides read TGTGCCAGCAGTTTCGGTGGCGGGCTAGGTAGCACAGATACGCAGTATTTT. Protein product: CASSFGGGLGSTDTQYF.

The chain couples TRBV14 to TRBJ2-1; D gene ambiguous. V was cut by 1 base and J by 0 bases, with 16 bases left in between. The CDR3 has 18 amino acids. Germline-derived CDR1 and CDR2 are SGHDN and FVKESK. CDR3 protein: CASSQVHALSFSYNEQFF. CDR3 in DNA: TGTGCCAGCAGCCAAGTCCACGCCCTTTCCTTCTCCTACAATGAGCAGTTCTTC.

The chain links TRBV2 to TRBJ2-5, with D possibly being TRBD2 (6 bases). Germline V CDR1 and CDR2: SNHLY, FYNNEI. The CDR3 is 15 amino acids. V was trimmed by 7 bases and J by 1 base, leaving 16 bases between them. The DNA of the CDR3 is TGTGCCAGCACCGAGGGTAGCGGATCCCAAGAGACCCAGTACTTC. Encoded protein: CASTEGSGSQETQYF.

This clonotype came up many times. The chain recombines TRBV11-2 with TRBJ2-7; a possible D gene is TRBD1 (5 bases). This CDR3 region has 14 residues. Looked up from germline, CDR1 is SGHAT and CDR2 is FQNNGV. The germline V and J ends were trimmed by 1 base and 2 bases, with 9 bases remaining between them. The CDR3, as DNA: TGTGCCAGCAGCTTAGTAGACAGTACCTACGAGCAGTACTTC. Translated: CASSLVDSTYEQYF.

The chain links TRBV10-3 to TRBJ2-4, with 14 bases aligning to TRBD2. There are 16 residues in the CDR3. The junction had 3 bases not matched to a gene; V was cut back by 1 base and J by 7 bases. Germline lookup yields CDR1 ENHRY and CDR2 SYGVKD. In DNA, the CDR3 is TGTGCCATCAGTGAGTTGGGACTAGCGGGAGTCAACATTCAGTACTTC. It translates to CAISELGLAGVNIQYF.

This clonotype appeared many times. The rearrangement joins TRBV20-1 to TRBJ2-7, with TRBD2 matching over 10 bases. Germline assignment: CDR1 DFQATT and CDR2 SNEGSKA (reference sequence). V was clipped by 3 bases and J by 3 bases; unmatched bases: 11. This CDR3 has 16 amino acids. CDR3 nucleotides: TGCAGTGCTAGCGCCGCTCCTAGCGGGAGCGTCTACGAGCAGTACTTC. Amino acids: CSASAAPSGSVYEQYF.

Note on this clonotype: Possible read error: a much larger clone is one base away. The V call is TRBV12-3 or TRBV12-4, the J call TRBJ2-1; D is unclear. The J call is doubtful: the DNA matches TRBJ2-7 better. CDR3 length equals 13 residues. The CDR3 DNA reads as TGTGCCAGCAGTTTAGACAGCTTCAATGAGCAGTACTTC. It encodes CASSLDSFNEQYF.

The chain carries TRBV27 and TRBJ2-7; possibly TRBD2 for D (5 bases). The CDR3 extends over 14 amino acids. The ends were cut back, 6 bases at V and 2 bases at J, with 14 bases in the middle. CDR1 is MNHEY, CDR2 SMNVEV, per germline (reference sequence). The CDR3 region is CASRAVLETYEQYF. DNA for the CDR3: TGTGCCAGCAGAGCGGTCCTGGAGACCTACGAGCAGTACTTC.

This clonotype appeared a few times. The V gene is TRBV18, the J gene TRBJ2-7; TRBD2 is a possible D gene (6 bases). Germline V gives CDR1 KGHSH, CDR2 LQKENI. The CDR3 is 19 residues long. Trimming pared 5 bases from V and 3 bases from J, leaving 29 bases between. The CDR3 is CASSTRYPLLGEVGYEQYF. CDR3 nucleotide sequence: TGTGCCAGCTCAACCCGATACCCCCTTTTGGGGGAGGTGGGCTACGAGCAGTACTTC.

The table lists this clonotype with many counts. This rearrangement joins TRBV20-1 to TRBJ1-1, with TRBD1 matching over 9 bases. The CDR3 length is 17 residues. Trimming removed 0 bases from V and 1 base from J; junction bases left unmatched: 9. Per the germline V gene, CDR1 is DFQATT and CDR2 is SNEGSKA (reference sequence). This chain's CDR3 is CSARDTGGQSRNTEAFF. CDR3 DNA sequence: TGCAGTGCTAGAGATACAGGGGGCCAATCCCGGAACACTGAAGCTTTCTTT.

This clonotype was observed many times. The gene calls are TRBV7-3 and TRBJ2-7; possibly TRBD2 for D (5 bases). Trimming stripped 5 bases from V and 3 bases from J, with 17 bases between. Germline V lookup: CDR1 SGHTA, CDR2 FQGTGA. This CDR3 contains 15 residues. CDR3 nucleotide sequence: TGTGCCAGCAGCCAAGGGCCAGACGGGGACTACGAGCAGTACTTC. Amino acid sequence: CASSQGPDGDYEQYF.

In its sample, this clonotype was seen a few times. The chain is built from TRBV2 and TRBJ2-7; TRBD2 is a possible D gene (5 bases). Trimming pared 9 bases from V and 0 bases from J, leaving 12 bases between. Germline assignment: CDR1 SNHLY and CDR2 FYNNEI. The CDR3 sequence is 13 residues long. The DNA for the CDR3 is TGTGCCAGTACGGGAAGACGCTCCTACGAGCAGTACTTC. Its protein is CASTGRRSYEQYF.

This clonotype has at least ten counts. The J gene is TRBJ2-5, the V gene TRBV28; D remains unclear. Looked up from germline, CDR1 is MDHEN and CDR2 is SYDVKM. The CDR3 is made up of 14 amino acids. The V end lost 4 bases, the J end lost 5 bases, and 14 bases lay between the germline ends. CDR3 amino acids: CASSYLLGRETQYF. CDR3 DNA: TGTGCCAGCAGTTATCTACTGGGAAGGGAGACCCAGTACTTC. The entire variable domain, with the rest obtained from reference TRBV28 and TRBJ2-5, is as follows: DVKVTQSSRYLVKRTGEKVFLECVQDMDHENMFWYRQDPGLGLRLIYFSYDVKMKEKGDIPEGYSVSREKKERFSLILESASTNQTSMYLCASSYLLGRETQYFGPGTRLLVL.

The chain links TRBV6-5 to TRBJ2-2; tentative D call: TRBD1 (7 bases). The CDR3 has 15 amino acids. V lost 2 bases, J lost 4 bases, and 11 bases lay in between. Per the germline V gene, CDR1 is MNHEY and CDR2 is SVGAGI. In DNA, the CDR3 is TGTGCCAGCAGTTACGGAGGGGGCCCCACCGGGGAGCTGTTTTTT. Its translation is CASSYGGGPTGELFF.

This clonotype was recorded a few times. The gene calls are TRBV28 and TRBJ2-1; tentatively, D is TRBD1 (6 bases). CDR3 length equals 16 residues. Germline loops: CDR1 MDHEN, CDR2 SYDVKM. V was clipped by 3 bases and J by 3 bases, with 15 bases between them. CDR3 protein: CASSFSGAVLYNEQFF. The CDR3 DNA is TGTGCCAGCAGTTTTTCAGGGGCGGTCCTCTACAATGAGCAGTTCTTC.

In its sample, this clonotype was seen many times. The chain has TRBV7-2 and TRBJ1-5; unclear D gene. V was pared by 3 bases and J by 0 bases, with 3 bases between. The germline V gene encodes CDR1 SGHTA and CDR2 FQGNSA. The CDR3 sequence is 13 residues long. For the CDR3, the DNA is TGTGCCAGCAGCTTCCATAGCAATCAGCCCCAGCATTTT. Amino acid sequence: CASSFHSNQPQHF.

This rearrangement joins TRBV5-1 to TRBJ2-6; 9 bases line up with TRBD1. This CDR3 has 17 amino acids. The germline V gene encodes CDR1 SGHRS and CDR2 YFSETQ. V lost 3 bases to trimming and J lost 0 bases; unmatched junction nucleotides: 4. The CDR3 protein is CASSWTGELSGANVLTF. The DNA for the CDR3 is TGCGCCAGCAGCTGGACAGGGGAACTCTCTGGGGCCAACGTCCTGACTTTC.

This clonotype came up a few times. This sequence joins TRBV4-2 and TRBJ1-2; D is undetermined. The CDR3 length is 16 residues. V shed 0 bases and J shed 0 bases, with 11 bases lying between them. Germline assignment: CDR1 LGHNA and CDR2 YNFKEQ. The CDR3 here is CASSQDVSLANYGYTF. In DNA form, the CDR3 reads TGTGCCAGCAGCCAAGATGTAAGTCTGGCTAACTATGGCTACACCTTC.

Regarding this clonotype: This may arise from a read error, as a much more abundant clone is one base away. Since the CDR3 does not end with the conserved phenylalanine or tryptophan, this likely comes from a read error. The chain couples TRBV28 to TRBJ2-5; possible D gene TRBD1, 5 bases. The V gene lost 3 bases and the J gene lost 4 bases, with 12 bases spanning the gap. Germline values: CDR1 MDHEN, CDR2 SYDVKM. This CDR3 region has 14 residues. The CDR3, as DNA: TGTGCCAGCAGTTTCCCAGGGAAAGGAGAGACCCAGTACCTC. Translating gives CASSFPGKGETQYL.

The rearrangement links TRBV6-1 to TRBJ1-2; 8 bases match TRBD1. CDR3 length: 15 residues. Germline V gene sequence: CDR1 MNHNS, CDR2 SASEGT. The trim removed 8 bases at V and 6 bases at J, leaving 14 bases unmatched. The CDR3 loop is CASREDHRGFDGYTF. CDR3 DNA: TGTGCCAGCCGGGAGGACCACAGGGGGTTCGATGGCTACACCTTC.

This clonotype was recorded many times. The rearrangement joins TRBV18 to TRBJ1-1; 10 nucleotides line up with TRBD1. The V segment lost 3 bases and the J segment 11 bases; nucleotides outside the gene matches: 6. The CDR3 is 13 amino acids. From germline, CDR1 is KGHSH and CDR2 LQKENI. CDR3 loop: CASSPFDRGPAFF. CDR3 DNA sequence: TGTGCCAGCTCACCCTTCGACAGGGGGCCCGCTTTCTTT.

About this clonotype itself: A single base separates this from a much larger clone, so it may be a read error. The chain carries TRBV7-2 and TRBJ2-1, with D uncertain. V gave up 8 bases and J gave up 4 bases, with 18 bases separating them. Germline lookup yields CDR1 SGHTA and CDR2 FQGNSA. The CDR3 has 15 residues. In DNA form, the CDR3 reads TGTGCCAGCGTGTTTCCGGGCGGATTATACAATGAGCAGTTCTTC. Protein: CASVFPGGLYNEQFF.

This clonotype appeared a few times. The V gene is TRBV14, the J gene TRBJ2-1; 7 nucleotides match TRBD2. The V gene's germline CDR1 is SGHDN and CDR2 FVKESK. V lost 6 bases, J lost 6 bases, and 2 bases stayed unmatched. The CDR3 loop spans 12 amino acids. The CDR3 here is CASRASGNEQFF. Written as DNA, the CDR3 is TGTGCCAGCAGGGCTAGCGGCAATGAGCAGTTCTTC.

This clonotype appeared many times. The gene calls are TRBV7-9 and TRBJ2-7, with D tentatively TRBD1 (6 bases). The ends were cut back, 4 bases at V and 2 bases at J, with 6 bases in the middle. Germline V gene lookup returns CDR1 SEHNR and CDR2 FQNEAQ (reference sequence). The length of the CDR3 is 12 residues. This CDR3 reads CASSWDTYEQYF. CDR3 nucleotide sequence: TGTGCCAGCAGCTGGGACACCTACGAGCAGTACTTC.

This clonotype was seen repeatedly, ten times or more. CDR3 residues: CASSRGTEAFF. In DNA, the CDR3 is TGTGCCAGCAGCCGGGGGACTGAAGCTTTCTTT. The J gene is TRBJ1-1, the V gene TRBV27; perhaps TRBD1 as D (5 bases). Trimming left V 6 bases short and J 5 bases short, with 7 bases between. CDR3 length: 11 residues. Per the germline V gene, CDR1 is MNHEY and CDR2 is SMNVEV (reference sequence).

This chain joins TRBV20-1 and TRBJ2-3; D is unresolved. The CDR3 has 14 residues. Germline lookup yields CDR1 DFQATT and CDR2 SNEGSKA (reference sequence). Trimming cost V 6 bases and J 6 bases, with 19 bases left between them. CDR3 sequence (DNA): TGCAGTGCCCCGGTGGGCAGCAGCGCGGATACGCAGTATTTT. This sequence encodes CSAPVGSSADTQYF.

The chain carries TRBV11-2 and TRBJ1-2; tentative D call: TRBD1 (5 bases). The CDR3 has 15 amino acids. Germline V gene data show CDR1 as SGHAT and CDR2 as FQNNGV. V was shortened by 5 bases and J by 10 bases, with 23 bases between the two germline ends. CDR3 nucleotide sequence: TGTGCCAGCAGCCCCGGGGGGGGGGTTGAGGTCTTCTACACCTTC. Protein: CASSPGGGVEVFYTF.

This clonotype was seen at least ten times. V is TRBV3-1 and J is TRBJ2-1; D possibly corresponds to TRBD2 (7 bases). Germline V lookup: CDR1 LGHDT, CDR2 YNNKEL (reference sequence). Trimming shortened V by 6 bases and J by 3 bases, and 18 bases separated the two germline ends. CDR3 length: 16 residues. This chain's CDR3 is CASSSLGGGYYNEQFF. In nucleotides, the CDR3 is TGTGCCAGCAGTTCCCTCGGCGGGGGCTACTACAATGAGCAGTTCTTC.